This T cell receptor beta chain was sequenced in a study of cytomegalovirus exposure and HLA in healthy donors. Study-level results: For most TCR sequences rarity was the rule, although some public TCRs occurred in many donors.

The CDR3 consists of 11 residues. The V and J ends lost 2 bases and 2 bases respectively, with 4 bases between them. Germline-derived CDR1 and CDR2 are DFQATT and SNEGSKA (reference sequence). As regards this clone: Its target is unknown.

Profiled with immunoSEQ multiplex PCR; TCRdb holds only in-frame clones, not every one. The sample comprises fewer than 200,000 clones, less than 90% of which are singletons, and around 5% rests with the top ten. Sequenced input: PBMCs. The source of this sequence is a young woman in good health and CMV-seronegative. V usage is TRBV20-1 and J usage is TRBJ2-7; D not certain. This CDR3 is CSARQAYEQYF. The DNA of the CDR3 is TGCAGTGCTAGACAGGCCTACGAGCAGTACTTC.